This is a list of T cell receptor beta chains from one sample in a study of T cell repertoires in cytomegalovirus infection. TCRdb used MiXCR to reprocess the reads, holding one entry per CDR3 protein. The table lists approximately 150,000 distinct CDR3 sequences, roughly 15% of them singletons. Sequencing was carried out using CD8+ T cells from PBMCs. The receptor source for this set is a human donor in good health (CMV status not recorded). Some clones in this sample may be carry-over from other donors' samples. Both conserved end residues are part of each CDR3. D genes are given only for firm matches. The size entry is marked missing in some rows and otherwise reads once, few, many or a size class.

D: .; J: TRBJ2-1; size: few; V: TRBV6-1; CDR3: CASSPNSGGGYNEQFF; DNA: TGTGCCAGCAGTCCCAACTCAGGGGGGGGATACAATGAGCAGTTCTTC
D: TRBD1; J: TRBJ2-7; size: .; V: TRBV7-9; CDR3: CASSWDRDYEQYF; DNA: TGTGCCAGCAGCTGGGACAGAGACTACGAGCAGTACTTC
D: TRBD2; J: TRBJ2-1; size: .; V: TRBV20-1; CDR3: CSAFGDYSYNEQFF; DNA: TGCAGTGCATTCGGGGACTACTCCTACAATGAGCAGTTCTTC
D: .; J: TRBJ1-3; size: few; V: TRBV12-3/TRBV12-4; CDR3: CASSLAEAAPRGTIYF; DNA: TGTGCCAGCAGTTTAGCTGAAGCAGCCCCGAGGGGCACCATATATTTT
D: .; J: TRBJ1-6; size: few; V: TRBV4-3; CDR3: CASSQDAHSPLHF; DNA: TGCGCCAGCAGCCAAGATGCTCATTCACCCCTCCACTTT
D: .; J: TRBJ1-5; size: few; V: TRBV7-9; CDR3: CASSLARNQPQHF; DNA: TGTGCCAGCAGCTTAGCCCGGAATCAGCCCCAGCATTTT
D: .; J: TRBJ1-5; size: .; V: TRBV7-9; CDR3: CASSFFGGRGSNQPQHF; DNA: TGTGCCAGCAGCTTTTTCGGGGGCAGGGGATCCAATCAGCCCCAGCATTTT
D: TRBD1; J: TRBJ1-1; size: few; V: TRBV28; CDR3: CASSFPPRTGVNTEAFF; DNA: TGTGCCAGCAGTTTCCCCCCCCGTACAGGGGTGAACACTGAAGCTTTCTTT
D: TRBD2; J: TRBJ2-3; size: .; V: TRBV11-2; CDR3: CASSLGGGDTDTQYF; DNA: TGTGCCAGCAGCCTAGGTGGGGGGGACACAGATACGCAGTATTTT
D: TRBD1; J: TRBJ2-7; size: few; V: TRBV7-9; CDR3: CASSPGTGFWGYF; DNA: TGTGCCAGCAGCCCCGGGACAGGCTTCTGGGGATACTTC
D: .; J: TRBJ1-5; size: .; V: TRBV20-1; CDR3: CSARDFSGQSNQPQHF; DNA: TGCAGTGCTAGAGATTTTAGCGGACAGAGCAATCAGCCCCAGCATTTT
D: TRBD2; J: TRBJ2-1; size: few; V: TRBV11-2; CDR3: CASSRYPSGDSYNEQFF; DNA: TGTGCCAGCAGCCGTTACCCTAGCGGCGACTCCTACAATGAGCAGTTCTTC
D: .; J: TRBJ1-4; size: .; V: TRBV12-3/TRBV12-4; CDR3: CASTRTASHEKLFF; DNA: TGTGCCAGCACTCGGACAGCGAGTCATGAAAAACTGTTTTTT
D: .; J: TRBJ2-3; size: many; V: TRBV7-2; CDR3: CASSLVGQGADTQYF; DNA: TGTGCCAGCAGCTTAGTCGGTCAGGGCGCAGATACGCAGTATTTT
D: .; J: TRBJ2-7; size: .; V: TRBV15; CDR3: CATSRDGRPYEQYF; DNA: TGTGCCACCAGCAGAGATGGGAGACCCTACGAGCAGTACTTC
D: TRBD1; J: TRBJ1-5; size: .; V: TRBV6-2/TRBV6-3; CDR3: CARSWTGGGQPQHF; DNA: TGTGCCCGCAGTTGGACAGGGGGCGGTCAGCCCCAGCATTTT
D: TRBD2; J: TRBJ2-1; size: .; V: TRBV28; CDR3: CASSSTSGRAGLTYNEQFF; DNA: TGTGCCAGCAGCTCGACTAGCGGGAGGGCCGGTTTAACCTACAATGAGCAGTTCTTC
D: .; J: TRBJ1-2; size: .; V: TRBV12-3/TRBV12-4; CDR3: CASSLTGYANYGYTF; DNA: TGTGCCAGCAGTTTAACAGGTTATGCTAACTATGGCTACACCTTC
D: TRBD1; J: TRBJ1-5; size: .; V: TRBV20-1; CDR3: CSAPGQGIQPQHF; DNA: TGCAGTGCTCCCGGACAGGGAATTCAGCCCCAGCATTTT
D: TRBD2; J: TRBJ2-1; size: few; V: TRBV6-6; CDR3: CASSYRTSGRDGNEQFF; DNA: TGTGCCAGCAGTTACCGGACTAGCGGGAGAGATGGGAATGAGCAGTTCTTC
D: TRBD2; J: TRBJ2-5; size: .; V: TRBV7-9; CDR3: CASSLTSGRAQETQYF; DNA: TGTGCCAGCAGCCTAACTAGCGGGAGGGCCCAAGAGACCCAGTACTTC
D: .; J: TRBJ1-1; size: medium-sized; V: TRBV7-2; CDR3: CATLGGSGAEAFF; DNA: TGTGCCACCCTCGGGGGATCGGGGGCTGAAGCTTTCTTT
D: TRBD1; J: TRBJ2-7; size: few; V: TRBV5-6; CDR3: CASSLDRGYDEQYF; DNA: TGTGCCAGCAGCTTGGACAGGGGATATGACGAGCAGTACTTC
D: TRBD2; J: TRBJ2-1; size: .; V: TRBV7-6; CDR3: CASSPPLAGTTYNEQFF; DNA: TGTGCCAGCAGCCCCCCACTAGCGGGTACCACCTACAATGAGCAGTTCTTC
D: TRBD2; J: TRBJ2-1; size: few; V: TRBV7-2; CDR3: CASSLYGTSGITGEQFF; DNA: TGTGCCAGCAGCTTATACGGGACTAGCGGGATTACAGGTGAGCAGTTCTTC
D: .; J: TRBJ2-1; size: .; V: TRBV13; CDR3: CASIVGDEQFF; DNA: TGTGCCAGCATCGTCGGTGATGAGCAGTTCTTC
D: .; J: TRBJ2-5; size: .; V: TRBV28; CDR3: CASSPPQGRETQYF; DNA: TGTGCCAGCAGCCCTCCCCAGGGGAGGGAGACCCAGTACTTC
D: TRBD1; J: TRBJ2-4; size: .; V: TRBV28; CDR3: CASSSGQIQYF; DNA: TGTGCCAGCAGCTCGGGACAGATTCAGTACTTC
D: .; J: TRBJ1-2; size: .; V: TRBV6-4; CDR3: CASSDSGSYGYTF; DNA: TGTGCCAGCAGTGACTCCGGCTCCTATGGCTACACCTTC
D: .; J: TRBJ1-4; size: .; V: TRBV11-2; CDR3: CASSLARGQNEKLFF; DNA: TGTGCCAGCAGCTTAGCACGAGGGCAGAATGAAAAACTGTTTTTT
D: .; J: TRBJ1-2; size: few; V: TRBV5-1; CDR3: CASSVWDGANYGYTF; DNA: TGCGCCAGCAGCGTGTGGGACGGAGCTAACTATGGCTACACCTTC
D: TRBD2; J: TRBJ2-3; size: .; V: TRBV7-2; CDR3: CASSWAGRASDTQYF; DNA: TGTGCCAGCAGCTGGGCCGGGAGGGCCTCAGATACGCAGTATTTT
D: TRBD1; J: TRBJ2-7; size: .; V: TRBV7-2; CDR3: CASSLVAGGNHEQYF; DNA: TGTGCCAGCAGCTTAGTGGCAGGGGGCAATCACGAGCAGTACTTC
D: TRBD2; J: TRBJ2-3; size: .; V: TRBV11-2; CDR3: CASCTLGAGATDTQYF; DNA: TGTGCCAGCTGCACACTCGGAGCGGGAGCCACAGATACGCAGTATTTT
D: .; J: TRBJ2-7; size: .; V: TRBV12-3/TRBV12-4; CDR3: CASSSGPGGPYEQYF; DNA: TGTGCCAGCAGTTCGGGACCCGGGGGTCCCTACGAGCAGTACTTC
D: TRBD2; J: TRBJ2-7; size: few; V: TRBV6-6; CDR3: CAIERGGDLYEQYF; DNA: TGTGCCATCGAACGCGGGGGGGACCTATACGAGCAGTACTTC
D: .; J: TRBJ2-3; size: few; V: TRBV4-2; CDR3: CASSQDPYTDTQYF; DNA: TGTGCCAGCAGCCAAGACCCCTACACAGATACGCAGTATTTT
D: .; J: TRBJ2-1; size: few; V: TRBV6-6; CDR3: CASTLAGGGYNEQFF; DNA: TGTGCCAGCACCCTAGCCGGAGGTGGCTACAATGAGCAGTTCTTC
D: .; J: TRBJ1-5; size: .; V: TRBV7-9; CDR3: CASSPTAGAHQPQHF; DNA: TGTGCCAGCAGCCCCACCGCGGGGGCTCATCAGCCCCAGCATTTT
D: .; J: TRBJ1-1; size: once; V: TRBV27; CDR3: CASSTGPNTEAFF; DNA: TGTGCCAGCAGTACCGGACCGAACACTGAAGCTTTCTTT
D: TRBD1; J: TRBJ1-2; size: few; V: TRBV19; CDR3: CASSSPDREYYTF; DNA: TGTGCCAGTAGTAGCCCCGACAGGGAGTACTACACCTTC
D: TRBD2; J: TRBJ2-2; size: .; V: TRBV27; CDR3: CASSLLIAGGPDTGELFF; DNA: TGTGCCAGCAGTTTATTAATAGCGGGGGGGCCGGACACCGGGGAGCTGTTTTTT
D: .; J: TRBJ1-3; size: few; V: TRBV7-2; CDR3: CASSFNIPSGNTIYF; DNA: TGTGCCAGCAGCTTTAACATACCCTCTGGAAACACCATATATTTT
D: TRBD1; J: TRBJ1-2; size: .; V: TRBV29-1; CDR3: CSVDGDLEGAGGYTF; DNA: TGCAGCGTTGATGGCGATCTGGAGGGGGCGGGTGGCTACACCTTC
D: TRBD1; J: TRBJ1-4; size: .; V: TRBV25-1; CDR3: CASSERDRGYEKLFF; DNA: TGTGCCAGCAGTGAAAGGGACAGGGGATATGAAAAACTGTTTTTT
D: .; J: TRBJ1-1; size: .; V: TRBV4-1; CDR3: CASSQGGEAFF; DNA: TGCGCCAGCAGCCAGGGAGGGGAAGCTTTCTTT
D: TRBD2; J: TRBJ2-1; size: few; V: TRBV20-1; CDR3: CSARNSGAYNEQFF; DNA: TGCAGTGCTAGAAATAGCGGGGCTTACAATGAGCAGTTCTTC
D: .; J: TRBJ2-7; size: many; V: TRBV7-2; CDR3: CASSPDLYEQYF; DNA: TGTGCCAGCAGCCCAGACCTCTACGAGCAGTACTTC
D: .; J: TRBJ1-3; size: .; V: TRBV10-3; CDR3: CAISYRPRSGNTIYF; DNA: TGTGCCATCAGTTATCGGCCTCGCTCTGGAAACACCATATATTTT
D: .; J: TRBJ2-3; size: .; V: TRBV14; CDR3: CASSPRERARDTQYF; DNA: TGTGCCAGCAGCCCAAGGGAGAGGGCCAGGGATACGCAGTATTTT
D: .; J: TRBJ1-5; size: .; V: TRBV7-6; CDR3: CASSFGTTQPQHF; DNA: TGTGCCAGCAGCTTCGGGACCACTCAGCCCCAGCATTTT
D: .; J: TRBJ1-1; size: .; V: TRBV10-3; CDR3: CAISESPGGGGNTEAFF; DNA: TGTGCCATCAGTGAGTCCCCGGGCGGGGGCGGAAACACTGAAGCTTTCTTT
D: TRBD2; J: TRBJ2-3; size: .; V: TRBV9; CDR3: CASSASGNGNTQYF; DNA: TGTGCCAGCAGCGCCAGCGGGAACGGGAATACGCAGTATTTT
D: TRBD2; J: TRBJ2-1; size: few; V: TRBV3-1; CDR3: CASSQDLRLAVNEQFF; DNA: TGTGCCAGCAGCCAAGATCTAAGGCTAGCGGTCAATGAGCAGTTCTTC
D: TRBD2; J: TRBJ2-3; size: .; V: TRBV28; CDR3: CASSLLLAGERTDTQYF; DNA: TGTGCCAGCAGTTTATTACTAGCGGGGGAACGCACAGATACGCAGTATTTT